This note documents a single T cell receptor (beta chain) sequence. Its antigen is unidentified. This sample was included in a study of quantifying T cell responses using KT2 cells. Study background: TCR alpha and beta constant-region primers primed reverse transcription of RNA. The second PCR was a qPCR stopped at a predetermined fluorescence threshold.

Study-wide results and caveats: Very high KT2 spike-in numbers caused saturation in KT2 sequence detection.

KT2, a clone with a known TCR, was spiked into unfractionated PBMC. Trimming pared 7 bases from V and 0 bases from J, leaving 3 bases between. This CDR3 is built from 11 residues. Germline V gene lookup returns CDR1 MNHNY and CDR2 SVGAGI (reference sequence). Each cDNA got a UMI-containing oligo ligated at its 3' end. The first PCR ran roughly 4 cycles with an equimolar RC1.1 and RC1.2 beta primer mix. Starting with the second PCR, alpha and beta TCR chains went through separate processing. TCRdb independently ran MiXCR on the UMI-ligation and nested PCR reads; one entry per CDR3 protein. This sample yields some 41,000 distinct CDR3 sequences, of which 15% to 20% are seen a single time; about 40% belongs to the top ten.

This TCR derives from a human donor. Sequencing was done on a sample of PBMCs spiked with cells of the T cell clone KT2. This chain links TRBV6-6 with TRBJ1-1, with D uncertain. The CDR3: CASILNTEAFF. The CDR3 nucleotides read TGTGCCAGCATTCTGAACACTGAAGCTTTCTTT.